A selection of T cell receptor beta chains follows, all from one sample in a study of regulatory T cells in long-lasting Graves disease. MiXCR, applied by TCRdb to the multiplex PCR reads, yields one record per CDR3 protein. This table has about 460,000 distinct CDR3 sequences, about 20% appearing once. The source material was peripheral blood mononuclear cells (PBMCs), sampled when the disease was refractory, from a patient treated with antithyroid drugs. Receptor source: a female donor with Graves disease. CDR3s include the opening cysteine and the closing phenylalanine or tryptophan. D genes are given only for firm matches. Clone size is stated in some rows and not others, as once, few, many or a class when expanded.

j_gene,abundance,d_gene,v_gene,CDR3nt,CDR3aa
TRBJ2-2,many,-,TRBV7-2,TGTGCCAGCAGCTTAAATCTTCTCGGGGAGCTGTTTTTT,CASSLNLLGELFF
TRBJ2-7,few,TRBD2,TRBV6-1,TGTGCCAGCGAGGCGGGAGGTCTCGAGCAGTACTTC,CASEAGGLEQYF
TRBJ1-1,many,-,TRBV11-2,TGTGCCAGCAGCCCCCCCACTGAAGCTTTCTTT,CASSPPTEAFF
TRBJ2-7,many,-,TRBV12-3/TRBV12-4,TGTGCCAGCAGTTTACCCCCCTCGTACGAGCAGTACTTC,CASSLPPSYEQYF
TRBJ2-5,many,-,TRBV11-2,TGTGCCAGCAGCTTACACAGGGAGGCCCAGTACTTC,CASSLHREAQYF
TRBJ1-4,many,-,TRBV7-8,TGTGCCAGCAGCCTACCGCAGCCAAATGAAAAACTGTTTTTT,CASSLPQPNEKLFF
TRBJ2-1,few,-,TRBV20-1,TGCAGTGCTAGACGGGGGTCCATCCCTTACAATGAGCAGTTCTTC,CSARRGSIPYNEQFF
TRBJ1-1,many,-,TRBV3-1,TGTGCCAGCAGCCAAGAAGACAGACAAAGTGTAGCTTTCTTT,CASSQEDRQSVAFF
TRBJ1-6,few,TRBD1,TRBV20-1,TGCAGTGCGACTGACAGGGGGCATGGAGACTCACCCCTCCACTTT,CSATDRGHGDSPLHF
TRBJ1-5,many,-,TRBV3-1,TGTGCCAGCAGCCCAACCACTGGGAATCAGCCCCAGCATTTT,CASSPTTGNQPQHF
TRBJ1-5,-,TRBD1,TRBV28,TGTGCCAGCACGCAGGGGGTAACTAGAGAGCCCCAGCATTTT,CASTQGVTREPQHF
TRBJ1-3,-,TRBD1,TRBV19,TGTGCCAGTAGCCAGGGGGTAACTGGAAGCACCATATATTTT,CASSQGVTGSTIYF
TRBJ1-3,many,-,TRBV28,TGTGCCAGCAGTTCGCCCCGTCTCCGCTCTGGAAACACCATATATTTT,CASSSPRLRSGNTIYF
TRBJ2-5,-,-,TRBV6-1,TGTGCCAGCAGCTTACCAGCTACCCAGTACTTC,CASSLPATQYF
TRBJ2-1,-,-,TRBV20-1,TGCAGTGCTAGAGACCCGGACCTAAGCTCCTACAATGAGCAGTTCTTC,CSARDPDLSSYNEQFF
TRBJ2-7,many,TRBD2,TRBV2,TGTGCCAGCAGCCCCCTAGCGGAACCTCTCTACGAGCAGTACTTC,CASSPLAEPLYEQYF
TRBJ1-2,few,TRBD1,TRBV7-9,TGTGCCAGCAGCTTAGGGACAGGGACTTATAACTATGGCTACACCTTC,CASSLGTGTYNYGYTF
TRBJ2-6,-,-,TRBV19,TGTGCCAGTAGAGGGGGGTCCGGGGCCAACGTCCTGACTTTC,CASRGGSGANVLTF
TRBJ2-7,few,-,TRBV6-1,TGTGCCAGCAGCCTGGAACCGACAGGATACGAGCAGTACTTC,CASSLEPTGYEQYF
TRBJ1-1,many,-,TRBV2,TGTGCCAGCAGTGGGAGGGGCCTAAACGAAGCTTTCTTT,CASSGRGLNEAFF
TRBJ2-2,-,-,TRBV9,TGTGCCAGCAGCGTCTCCGCAGGGGAGGCCGGGGAGCTGTTTTTT,CASSVSAGEAGELFF
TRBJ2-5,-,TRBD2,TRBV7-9,TGTGCCAGCAGCTATGGGGGAGGGCTTCGGGAGACCCAGTACTTC,CASSYGGGLRETQYF
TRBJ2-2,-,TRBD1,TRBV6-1,TGTGCCAGCAGAGGACAGGGATACACCGGGGAGCTGTTTTTT,CASRGQGYTGELFF
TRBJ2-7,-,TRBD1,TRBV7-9,TGTGCCAGCAGCTTAGGGAGACAGGGCCACGAGCAGTACTTC,CASSLGRQGHEQYF
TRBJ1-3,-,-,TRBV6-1,TGTGCCAGCAGGACATCAGGGGCCTCTGGAAACACCATATATTTT,CASRTSGASGNTIYF
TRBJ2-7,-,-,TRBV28,TGTGCCAGCAGCCGAAGTTCGAGCTCCTACGAGCAGTACTTC,CASSRSSSSYEQYF
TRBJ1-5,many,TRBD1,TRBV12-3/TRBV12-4,TGTGCCAGCAACCAGGACAGGGAGCGTAATCAGCCCCAGCATTTT,CASNQDRERNQPQHF
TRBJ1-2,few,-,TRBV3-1,TGTGCCAGCAGCCAAGCCGCCTGGGGGGAAAGCTATGGCTACACCTTC,CASSQAAWGESYGYTF
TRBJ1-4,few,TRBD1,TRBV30,TGTGCCTGGAGTGGGGACAGGGAGGGTGAAAAACTGTTTTTT,CAWSGDREGEKLFF
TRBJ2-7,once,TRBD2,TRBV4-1,TGCGCCAGCAGCCCCAATCGGGGGGATCTGCGCGAGCAGTACTTC,CASSPNRGDLREQYF
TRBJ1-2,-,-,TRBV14,TGTGCCAGCAGCCAAGATCGATCCTATGGCTACACCTTC,CASSQDRSYGYTF
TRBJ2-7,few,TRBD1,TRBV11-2,TGTGCCAGCAGCTCCCTCCGGACAGGGCATCGCGAGCAGTACTTC,CASSSLRTGHREQYF
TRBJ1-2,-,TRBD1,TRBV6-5,TGTGCCAGCAGTTACCTCCGGGACAGCTCAACCGCTAACTATGGCTACACCTTC,CASSYLRDSSTANYGYTF
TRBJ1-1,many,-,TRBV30,TGTGCCTGGAGTGTACCTGGCACTGAAGCTTTCTTT,CAWSVPGTEAFF
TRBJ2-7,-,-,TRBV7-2,TGTGCCAGCAGCGCCTACAGGGTCGGGAACTACGAGCAGTACTTC,CASSAYRVGNYEQYF
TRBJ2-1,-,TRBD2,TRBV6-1,TGTGCCAGCAGAGGTGTGAGTAGCGGGGGTTATGAGCAGTTCTTC,CASRGVSSGGYEQFF
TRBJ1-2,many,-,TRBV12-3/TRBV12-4,TGTGCCAGCAGTTACGACTATGGCTACACCTTC,CASSYDYGYTF
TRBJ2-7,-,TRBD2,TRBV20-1,TGCAGTGCTAGAGACCGCGGGACTAACTACGAGCAGTACTTC,CSARDRGTNYEQYF
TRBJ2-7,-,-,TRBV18,TGTGCCAGCTCACCACAAGGGACAACTCCCTACGAGCAGTACTTC,CASSPQGTTPYEQYF
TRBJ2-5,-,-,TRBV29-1,TGCAGCGTCCAGAAACTGATGGGCGGGTACCAAGAGGCCCAGTACTTC,CSVQKLMGGYQEAQYF
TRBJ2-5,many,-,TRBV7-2,TGTGCCAGCAGCTTCTCGAAGACCCAGTACTTC,CASSFSKTQYF
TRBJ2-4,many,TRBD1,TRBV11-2,TGTGCCAGCAGCGAGTGGACAGGGCTGAGCATTCAGTACTTC,CASSEWTGLSIQYF
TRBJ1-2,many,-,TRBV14,TGTGCCAGCAGCCAAGTGGTCCTCCATGGCTACACCTTC,CASSQVVLHGYTF
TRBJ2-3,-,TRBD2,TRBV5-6,TGTGCCAGCAGCTCCGGACTAGCGGGCACAGATACGCAGTATTTT,CASSSGLAGTDTQYF
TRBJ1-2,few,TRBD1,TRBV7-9,TGTGCCAGTTGGCTGACAGGGGGCACTAACTATGGCTACACCTTC,CASWLTGGTNYGYTF
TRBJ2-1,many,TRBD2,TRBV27,TGTGCCAGCAGTCCCCGGACTAGCGGGGGGTACAATGAGCAGTTCTTC,CASSPRTSGGYNEQFF
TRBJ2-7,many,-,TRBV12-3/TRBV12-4,TGTGCCAGCAGTCACCCGACAGTTTCCTACGAGCAGTACTTC,CASSHPTVSYEQYF
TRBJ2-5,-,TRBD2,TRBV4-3,TGCGCCAGCAGCCAAGGGTCCGGGGGAGGGGAGACCCAGTACTTC,CASSQGSGGGETQYF
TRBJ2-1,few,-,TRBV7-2,TGTGCCAGCAGACCGGGCCAGAATCGGGGTGAGCAGTTCTTC,CASRPGQNRGEQFF
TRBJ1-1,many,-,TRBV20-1,TGCAGGGCCCGACAGTCCGTAGGCACTGAAGCTTTCTTT,CRARQSVGTEAFF
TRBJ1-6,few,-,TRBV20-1,TGCAGTGCTAGGAGGGGATCCTATAATTCACCCCTCCACTTT,CSARRGSYNSPLHF
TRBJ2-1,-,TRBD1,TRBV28,TGTGCCAGCAGTTTAACAGGGGAAACCCACAATGAGCAGTTCTTC,CASSLTGETHNEQFF
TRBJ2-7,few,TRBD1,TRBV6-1,TGTGCCAGCAGCCTAAACGGACAGGGTCCCTACGAGCAGTACTTC,CASSLNGQGPYEQYF